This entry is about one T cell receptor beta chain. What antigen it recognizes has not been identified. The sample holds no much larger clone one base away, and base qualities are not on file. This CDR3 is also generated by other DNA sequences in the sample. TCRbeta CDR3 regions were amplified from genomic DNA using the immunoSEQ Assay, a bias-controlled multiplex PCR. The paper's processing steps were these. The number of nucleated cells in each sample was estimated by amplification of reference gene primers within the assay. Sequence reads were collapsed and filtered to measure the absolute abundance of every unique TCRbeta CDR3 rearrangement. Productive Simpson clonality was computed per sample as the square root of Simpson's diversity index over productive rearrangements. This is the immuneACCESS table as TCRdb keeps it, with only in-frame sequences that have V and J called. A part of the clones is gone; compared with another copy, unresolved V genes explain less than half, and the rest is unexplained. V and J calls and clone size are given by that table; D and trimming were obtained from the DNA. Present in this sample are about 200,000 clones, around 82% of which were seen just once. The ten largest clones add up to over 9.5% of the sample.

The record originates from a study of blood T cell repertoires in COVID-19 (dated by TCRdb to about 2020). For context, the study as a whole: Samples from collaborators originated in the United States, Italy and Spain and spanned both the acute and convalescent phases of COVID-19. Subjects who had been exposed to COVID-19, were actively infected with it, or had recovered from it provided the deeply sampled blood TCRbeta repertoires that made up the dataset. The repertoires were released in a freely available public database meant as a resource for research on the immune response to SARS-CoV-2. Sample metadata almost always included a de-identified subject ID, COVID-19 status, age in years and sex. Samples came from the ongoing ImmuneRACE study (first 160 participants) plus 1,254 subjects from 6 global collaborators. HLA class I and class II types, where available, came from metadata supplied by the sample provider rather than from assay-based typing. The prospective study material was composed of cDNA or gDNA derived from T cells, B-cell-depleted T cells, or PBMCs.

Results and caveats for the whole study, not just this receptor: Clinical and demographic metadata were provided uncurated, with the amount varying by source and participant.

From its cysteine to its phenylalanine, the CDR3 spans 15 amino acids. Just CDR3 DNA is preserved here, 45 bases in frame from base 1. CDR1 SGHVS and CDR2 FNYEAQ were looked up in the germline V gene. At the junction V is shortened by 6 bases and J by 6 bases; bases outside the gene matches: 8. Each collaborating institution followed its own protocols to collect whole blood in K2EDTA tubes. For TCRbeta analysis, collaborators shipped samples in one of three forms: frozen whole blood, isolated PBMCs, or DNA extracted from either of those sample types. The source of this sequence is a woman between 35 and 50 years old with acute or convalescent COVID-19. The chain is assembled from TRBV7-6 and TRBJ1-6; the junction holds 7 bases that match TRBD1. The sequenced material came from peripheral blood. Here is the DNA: TGTGCCAGCAGTCATGAACAGGGGTTTAATTCACCCCTCCACTTT. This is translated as CASSHEQGFNSPLHF.